One and the same sample provided the 23 T cell receptor beta chains below, sequenced in a study of T-cell reconstitution after alpha-beta-depleted transplantation in children. Preparing the TCRbeta library involved the use of unique molecular identifiers. TCRdb called the PCR reads again in MiXCR, with one record for every CDR3 protein. Of nearly 400,000 distinct CDR3 sequences listed, just over 20% are singletons. This sample comprised PBMCs from the stem cell graft donor, obtained from the stem cell graft. These receptors were obtained from a human donor who donated a stem cell graft to a child with acute myeloid leukemia.

V gene TRBV3-2 combines with J gene TRBJ2-1; the table's TRBD1 call for D was not verified on the DNA. TRBV3-2 is a pseudogene segment. The CDR3 covers 17 residues. The CDR3 spells CASVLPRRGGSYNEQFF. The DNA for the CDR3 is TGTGCTAGTGTTTTGCCCCGGAGAGGGGGCTCCTACAATGAGCAGTTCTTC.

This clonotype was recorded at least ten times. The rearrangement links TRBV29-1 to TRBJ1-1; D not resolved. The CDR3 has 12 residues. V was shortened by 3 bases and J by 4 bases, with 9 bases between the two germline ends. Germline values: CDR1 SQVTM, CDR2 ANQGSEA. Written as DNA, the CDR3 is TGCAGCGTTGAGGTTGGGTCCACTGAAGCTTTCTTT. Its translation: CSVEVGSTEAFF.

The rearrangement uses TRBV3-1 and TRBJ2-1; TRBD2 matches 14 bases. With 2 bases clipped from V and 15 bases from J, the junction kept 12 bases outside the gene matches. Germline V gene data show CDR1 as LGHDT and CDR2 as YNNKEL (reference sequence). The CDR3 loop spans 16 amino acids. CDR3 sequence: CASSQPGTSGSRKPFF. Written as DNA, the CDR3 is TGTGCCAGCAGCCAACCTGGGACTAGCGGGAGCCGAAAGCCGTTCTTC.

This clonotype was counted only a few times. The rearrangement uses TRBV20-1 and TRBJ2-7, with D hard to call. V was pared by 6 bases and J by 4 bases, with 10 bases between. The CDR3 loop spans 11 amino acids. CDR1 and CDR2 (germline): DFQATT, SNEGSKA (reference sequence). The CDR3 coding sequence is TGCAGTGCCATAGATAATTACGAGCAGTACTTC. This translates into CSAIDNYEQYF.

This chain uses TRBV5-1 with TRBJ2-1; D perhaps matches TRBD1 (5 bases). The CDR3 extends over 14 amino acids. Trimming left V 2 bases short and J 8 bases short, with 14 bases between. Germline CDR1 reads SGHRS; CDR2 reads YFSETQ. CDR3 sequence (DNA): TGCGCCAGCAGCTTCCCAGGGCGCCCGGATGAGCAGTTCTTC. As protein: CASSFPGRPDEQFF.

V gene TRBV7-8 combines with J gene TRBJ2-2, with D perhaps matching TRBD1 (5 bases). CDR1 and CDR2 from the germline V gene are SGHVS and FQNEAQ. V was shortened by 5 bases and J by 1 base, with 11 bases between the two germline ends. There are 15 residues in the CDR3. CDR3 sequence: CASSTIRGNTGELFF. CDR3 nucleotides: TGTGCCAGCAGCACGATAAGGGGGAACACCGGGGAGCTGTTTTTT.

This clonotype came up a few times. The chain uses TRBV10-3 and TRBJ2-6; a weak D match, TRBD2 (6 bases). V shed 0 bases and J shed 1 base, with 7 bases lying between them. The CDR3 consists of 16 residues. CDR1 and CDR2 from the germline V gene are ENHRY and SYGVKD. In DNA form, the CDR3 reads TGTGCCATCAGTGAGTCGGCGGGATCTGGGGCCAACGTCCTGACTTTC. As protein: CAISESAGSGANVLTF.

This clonotype was seen only a few times. This chain uses TRBV28 with TRBJ2-3; D gene unclear. V was cut by 6 bases and J by 6 bases, with 10 bases left in between. Germline-derived CDR1 and CDR2 are MDHEN and SYDVKM. The CDR3 loop spans 12 amino acids. CDR3 in DNA: TGTGCCAGCAGCCTCTTCGGGGATACGCAGTATTTT. It encodes CASSLFGDTQYF.

This clonotype was recorded at least ten times. V and J are TRBV29-1 and TRBJ2-2; 8 bases line up with TRBD1. CDR1 SQVTM and CDR2 ANQGSEA come from the germline V gene. The CDR3 has 13 residues. V lost 7 bases, J lost 4 bases, and 5 bases stayed unmatched. CDR3 in amino acids: CSADRAGTGELFF. In nucleotides, the CDR3 is TGCAGCGCGGACAGGGCGGGCACCGGGGAGCTGTTTTTT.

This clonotype was observed many times. In DNA form, the CDR3 reads TGTGCCAGCAGCCGCTGGACTAGCGCATTCTCCTACGAGCAGTACTTC. Amino acids: CASSRWTSAFSYEQYF. This sequence joins TRBV5-6 and TRBJ2-7; 9 bases are shared with TRBD2. This CDR3 spans 16 amino acids. Germline CDR1 is SGHDT and CDR2 is YYEEEE. Trimming cost V 4 bases and J 0 bases; bases outside gene matches: 8.

V is TRBV7-2 and J is TRBJ2-2; TRBD2 is a possible D gene (5 bases). Germline V gene lookup returns CDR1 SGHTA and CDR2 FQGNSA. Trimming shortened V by 4 bases and J by 3 bases, and 6 bases separated the two germline ends. CDR3 length equals 13 residues. Written as DNA, the CDR3 is TGTGCCAGCAGCTGGACTTACACCGGGGAGCTGTTTTTT. This codes for CASSWTYTGELFF. Drawing the rest from reference TRBV7-2 and TRBJ2-2, the complete variable domain is GAGVSQSPSNKVTEKGKDVELRCDPISGHTALYWYRQSLGQGLEFLIYFQGNSAPDKSGLPSDRFSAERTGGSVSTLTIQRTQQEDSAVYLCASSWTYTGELFFGEGSRLTVL.

This clonotype was recorded a few times. The chain links TRBV10-2 to TRBJ1-5, with unresolved D. Trimming stripped 6 bases from V and 1 base from J, with 10 bases between. The germline gives CDR1 WSHSY, CDR2 SAAADI. The CDR3 is 14 amino acids. DNA for the CDR3: TGCGCCAGCAGACCGGGATGGAGCAATCAGCCCCAGCATTTT. Amino acids: CASRPGWSNQPQHF.

This clonotype came up many times. CDR3 DNA sequence: TGTGCCAGCAGGGCGACAGGACTGAACACTGAAGCTTTCTTT. This translates into CASRATGLNTEAFF. This sequence joins TRBV6-2 or TRBV6-3 and TRBJ1-1; possibly TRBD1 for D (6 bases). This CDR3 has 14 amino acids. CDR1 is MNHEY, CDR2 SVGEGT, per germline. The V end lost 6 bases, the J end lost 0 bases, and 11 bases lay between the germline ends.

The sample holds a few counts of this clonotype. The rearrangement joins TRBV7-3 to TRBJ2-2; TRBD1 or TRBD2 may be the D gene (5 bases each). This CDR3 is 14 amino acids long. Germline V gene lookup returns CDR1 SGHTA and CDR2 FQGTGA. V lost 5 bases and J 2 bases, leaving 9 bases between the germline ends. The CDR3 is CASSGGGNTGELFF. The CDR3 DNA reads TGTGCCAGCAGCGGTGGGGGAAACACCGGGGAGCTGTTTTTT.

This clonotype was seen a few times. The CDR3 sequence is CSASNRQRGSYNEQFF. CDR3 nucleotide sequence: TGCAGTGCTAGTAATCGGCAGCGGGGCTCCTACAATGAGCAGTTCTTC. This rearrangement joins TRBV20-1 to TRBJ2-1, with TRBD2 matching 7 bases. This CDR3 region has 16 residues. V was pared by 3 bases and J by 0 bases, with 8 bases of the junction left unmatched. CDR1 is DFQATT and CDR2 is SNEGSKA in the germline V gene (reference sequence).

This chain links TRBV12-3 or TRBV12-4 with TRBJ2-5; possibly TRBD2 for D (5 bases). The CDR3 is made up of 13 amino acids. Trimming cost V 8 bases and J 1 base, with 11 bases left between them. The CDR3 bases are TGTGCCAGCGGCCCGGGAATCCAAGAGACCCAGTACTTC. It translates to CASGPGIQETQYF.

This clonotype was found many times. The rearrangement uses TRBV20-1 and TRBJ2-3; D not certain. CDR3 size: 11 residues. Trimming removed 5 bases from V and 6 bases from J, with 9 bases in between. CDR1 DFQATT and CDR2 SNEGSKA come from the germline V gene (reference sequence). This chain's CDR3 is CSAENLDTQYF. CDR3 sequence (DNA): TGCAGTGCTGAAAACCTGGATACGCAGTATTTT.

At least ten counts were recorded for this clonotype. This chain uses TRBV6-5 with TRBJ2-2; D remains unclear. CDR1 and CDR2 (germline): MNHEY, SVGAGI. The CDR3 has 13 amino acids. V was trimmed by 1 base and J by 6 bases, leaving 6 bases between them. In nucleotides, the CDR3 is TGTGCCAGCAGTTACTATACGGCCGGGGAGCTGTTTTTT. Residues: CASSYYTAGELFF.

This clonotype turned up a few times. The V call is TRBV20-1, the J call TRBJ2-1; 16 nucleotides agree with TRBD2. V was clipped by 4 bases and J by 1 base; unmatched bases: 7. This CDR3 has 18 amino acids. Per the germline V gene, CDR1 is DFQATT and CDR2 is SNEGSKA (reference sequence). This CDR3 is CSAMGLAGGPFSYNEQFF. The CDR3 DNA sequence: TGCAGTGCTATGGGACTAGCGGGAGGGCCTTTTTCCTACAATGAGCAGTTCTTC.

This clonotype was seen a handful of times. The gene calls are TRBV25-1 and TRBJ2-7, with 7 nucleotides matching TRBD1. The CDR3 consists of 16 residues. With V trimmed by 1 base and J by 3 bases, 9 bases remained unmatched. CDR1 MGHDK and CDR2 SYGVNS come from the germline V gene. DNA for the CDR3: TGTGCCAGCAGTGAATCCCAACTAACAGGGGTCTACGAGCAGTACTTC. Translation gives CASSESQLTGVYEQYF.

The V call is TRBV4-3, the J call TRBJ1-1; no clear D. CDR1 and CDR2 from the germline V gene are LGHNA and YSLEER. This CDR3 is 13 amino acids long. The V gene lost 0 bases and the J gene lost 4 bases, with 6 bases spanning the gap. The CDR3: CASSQDSLTEAFF. The CDR3 DNA reads as TGCGCCAGCAGCCAAGATAGCCTCACTGAAGCTTTCTTT.

This clonotype was recorded many times. J is TRBJ2-7 and V is TRBV20-1; no definite D call. The CDR3 contains 13 residues. V shed 1 base and J shed 3 bases, with 10 bases lying between them. Per the germline V gene, CDR1 is DFQATT and CDR2 is SNEGSKA (reference sequence). The CDR3 sequence: CSARGLTVYEQYF. The CDR3 bases are TGCAGTGCTAGAGGGCTTACAGTCTACGAGCAGTACTTC.

The table lists this clonotype with a few counts. This sequence joins TRBV10-3 and TRBJ2-7; D remains unclear. Deletions cut 6 bases from V and 3 bases from J, with 9 bases between. Germline values: CDR1 ENHRY, CDR2 SYGVKD. There are 12 residues in the CDR3. The CDR3 spells CAIRTTDYEQYF. In DNA, the CDR3 is TGTGCCATCAGAACTACCGACTACGAGCAGTACTTC.